The 23 T cell receptor beta chains below come from one sample, sequenced in a study of blood T cell repertoires in COVID-19. This table comes from immunoSEQ multiplex PCR, and its TCRdb copy is limited to in-frame clones, with some not included. Here the sample spans 57,000 or so clones, around four fifths being singletons. The material sequenced was peripheral blood. The receptors come from a man aged 65-85 years with acute or convalescent COVID-19.

The rearrangement uses TRBV7-9 and TRBJ2-1; TRBD1 agrees at 9 bases. Germline V gene sequence: CDR1 SEHNR, CDR2 FQNEAQ (reference sequence). Germline trimming cut 5 bases from V and 7 bases from J; bases unmatched to any gene: 15. The CDR3 is 17 amino acids. The CDR3 nucleotides read TGTGCCAGCAGCCCCCTCCCCACGGACAGGGGCAGGAATGAGCAGTTCTTC. Its translation: CASSPLPTDRGRNEQFF.

V gene TRBV7-8 combines with J gene TRBJ1-3; the D is unclear. V lost 3 bases to trimming and J lost 0 bases, with 15 bases between them. Germline CDR1 is SGHVS and CDR2 is FQNEAQ. This CDR3 comprises 17 residues. The CDR3 DNA reads as TGTGCCAGCAGCTTGATCGAACAGAGCCTCTCTGGAAACACCATATATTTT. Amino acid sequence: CASSLIEQSLSGNTIYF.

The V and J genes are TRBV18 and TRBJ1-3; 7 bases agree with TRBD1. This CDR3 is built from 15 residues. Germline trimming cut 6 bases from V and 4 bases from J; bases unmatched to any gene: 9. CDR1 KGHSH and CDR2 LQKENI come from the germline V gene. Here the CDR3 DNA reads TGTGCCAGCTCCCCGACAGGGTTGAACGGAAACACCATATATTTT. Translating gives CASSPTGLNGNTIYF.

The rearrangement uses TRBV19 and TRBJ1-2; 7 bases agree with TRBD1. V was pared by 5 bases and J by 7 bases, with 16 bases of the junction left unmatched. Germline V CDR1 and CDR2: LNHDA, SQIVND (reference sequence). The CDR3 is 16 amino acids. Written as DNA, the CDR3 is TGTGCCAGTAGTGCGACAGGGCAAGGGTTTTTGGGTGGCTACACCTTC. As protein: CASSATGQGFLGGYTF. The full variable domain, in which reference TRBV19 and TRBJ1-2 provide the parts outside the CDR3, is DGGITQSPKYLFRKEGQNVTLSCEQNLNHDAMYWYRQDPGQGLRLIYYSQIVNDFQKGDIAEGYSVSREKKESFPLTVTSAQKNPTAFYLCASSATGQGFLGGYTFGSGTRLTVV.

V usage is TRBV15 and J usage is TRBJ2-7; D perhaps matches TRBD1 (7 bases). V was trimmed by 0 bases and J by 6 bases, leaving 15 bases between them. In germline, CDR1 is LNHNV, CDR2 YYDKDF (reference sequence). The CDR3 sequence is 15 residues long. CDR3 loop: CATSRDLEGAGEQYF. CDR3 DNA sequence: TGTGCCACCAGCAGAGATTTGGAGGGGGCGGGCGAGCAGTACTTC.

CDR3 in amino acids: CAIRLAGGPTDTQYF. The DNA for the CDR3 is TGTGCCATCAGACTAGCGGGGGGCCCCACAGATACGCAGTATTTT. The gene calls are TRBV10-3 and TRBJ2-3; 12 bases map to TRBD2. The CDR3 covers 15 residues. Unmatched junction bases numbered 3, after V lost 6 bases and J lost 2 bases. Germline CDR1 and CDR2: ENHRY and SYGVKD.

The chain links TRBV28 to TRBJ2-7; 7 positions match TRBD1. The CDR3 contains 13 residues. V trimming: 10 bases; J trimming: 4 bases; junction bases outside the gene matches: 10. CDR1 is MDHEN, CDR2 SYDVKM, per germline. The DNA of the CDR3 is TGTGCCACATGCTCGGGACAGAAATACGAGCAGTACTTC. Translated: CATCSGQKYEQYF.

This chain links TRBV2 with TRBJ2-7, with 7 bases fitting TRBD1. Germline CDR1 and CDR2: SNHLY and FYNNEI. The CDR3 is 14 amino acids. With 3 bases clipped from V and 3 bases from J, the junction kept 5 bases outside the gene matches. The DNA of the CDR3 is TGTGCCAGCAGTGAGGTGCAGGGGGACTACGAGCAGTACTTC. This translates into CASSEVQGDYEQYF.

V is TRBV28 and J is TRBJ2-7; D gene unclear. The V gene's germline CDR1 is MDHEN and CDR2 SYDVKM. CDR3 length equals 11 residues. The germline V and J ends were trimmed by 3 bases and 4 bases, with 4 bases remaining between them. The chain's CDR3 is CASSLRYEQYF. The CDR3 DNA follows: TGTGCCAGCAGTTTGAGATACGAGCAGTACTTC.

This clone was picked up a small number of times. V and J are TRBV4-1 and TRBJ2-7, with 9 bases that match TRBD2. This CDR3 is 15 amino acids long. After removal of 1 base from V and 3 bases from J, the junction contained 4 bases not matched to a gene. Germline lookup yields CDR1 MGHRA and CDR2 YSYEKL. Here the CDR3 reads CASSQGERGDYEQYF. Written as DNA, the CDR3 is TGCGCCAGCAGCCAAGGGGAGCGGGGGGACTACGAGCAGTACTTC.

This clone was found once. The CDR3 coding sequence is TGTGCCAGCAGTTATTCCCGCCACAGGGACGAAGAGCAGTACTTC. Translation gives CASSYSRHRDEEQYF. V and J are TRBV6-5 and TRBJ2-7; tentatively, D is TRBD1 (6 bases). The length of the CDR3 is 15 residues. CDR1 is MNHEY and CDR2 is SVGAGI in the germline V gene. Trimming left V 3 bases short and J 7 bases short, with 19 bases between.

This sequence joins TRBV3-1 (or the pseudogene TRBV3-2) and TRBJ2-5; no definite D call. CDR3 length: 12 amino acids. Germline CDR1 LGHDT, CDR2 YNNKEL (reference sequence). Trimming took off 6 bases at V and 4 bases at J, with 9 bases between the two ends. CDR3 sequence reads: CASRLLGETQYF. CDR3 DNA sequence: TGTGCCAGCAGACTTCTAGGAGAGACCCAGTACTTC.

V is TRBV6-1 and J is TRBJ1-5; 8 bases are shared with TRBD1. J was trimmed by 6 bases and V by 4 bases; bases with no gene match: 11. Germline lookup yields CDR1 MNHNS and CDR2 SASEGT. The CDR3 has 16 amino acids. The CDR3 reads CASSVSRTGPGQPQHF. CDR3 bases: TGTGCCAGCAGTGTATCCCGGACAGGGCCGGGTCAGCCCCAGCATTTT.

This clone was recorded a few times. The rearrangement joins TRBV27 to TRBJ1-2; D may be TRBD1 (6 bases). Per germline, CDR1 MNHEY and CDR2 SMNVEV (reference sequence). V dropped 0 bases and J dropped 5 bases, with 16 bases sitting between them. The CDR3 is 16 amino acids. The CDR3 DNA is TGTGCCAGCAGTTTATCTGGGGGGGGCGCTCGGTATGGCTACACCTTC. Translated: CASSLSGGGARYGYTF.

The rearrangement joins TRBV4-1 to TRBJ2-6, with D possibly being TRBD1 (5 bases). V lost 8 bases and J 4 bases, leaving 15 bases between the germline ends. The CDR3 covers 15 residues. The germline gives CDR1 MGHRA, CDR2 YSYEKL. CDR3 amino acids: CASAFRVNGANVLTF. Here the CDR3 DNA reads TGCGCCAGCGCTTTCAGGGTTAACGGGGCCAACGTCCTGACTTTC.

This rearrangement joins TRBV6-5 to TRBJ2-2; D might be TRBD1 (5 bases). Per the germline V gene, CDR1 is MNHEY and CDR2 is SVGAGI. The CDR3 is 14 residues long. V lost 7 bases, J lost 0 bases, and 9 bases lay in between. The CDR3 DNA sequence: TGTGCCAGCAACCTAGGGGCGAACACCGGGGAGCTGTTTTTT. Translated, it gives CASNLGANTGELFF.

V is TRBV10-1 and J is TRBJ2-1, with TRBD2 matching over 10 bases. The CDR3 contains 15 residues. V shed 4 bases, J shed 7 bases, and the junction held 7 bases outside the gene matches. Germline lookup yields CDR1 WNHNN and CDR2 SYGVQD (reference sequence). The CDR3 nucleotides read TGCGCCAGCAGTGGTACTAGCGGGGAAGGTAATGAGCAGTTCTTC. Its translation: CASSGTSGEGNEQFF.

This clone has more than one count but fewer than ten. V and J are TRBV5-5 and TRBJ1-4, with a tentative D call TRBD1 (5 bases). Trimming removed 0 bases at V and 7 bases at J, with 7 bases between. The CDR3 totals 13 residues. Germline-derived CDR1 and CDR2 are SGHKS and YYEKEE (reference sequence). The CDR3 spells CASSLEGREKLFF. The CDR3 nucleotides are TGTGCCAGCAGCTTGGAGGGGCGTGAAAAACTGTTTTTT.

The J gene is TRBJ1-5, the V gene TRBV28, with D hard to call. Trimming took off 3 bases at V and 4 bases at J, with 13 bases between the two ends. CDR1 and CDR2 (germline): MDHEN, SYDVKM. The CDR3 has 15 amino acids. CDR3 sequence (DNA): TGTGCCAGCAGTTTGGGAGCTGTAGGGAATCAGCCCCAGCATTTT. Its translation: CASSLGAVGNQPQHF.

In the case of this clone: Distinct nucleotide sequences in the sample also encode this CDR3. The V gene is TRBV11-2, the J gene TRBJ1-2, with 7 positions matching TRBD1. V lost 5 bases to trimming and J lost 4 bases; unmatched junction nucleotides: 7. There are 14 residues in the CDR3. The germline CDR1 and CDR2 sequences are SGHAT and FQNNGV. CDR3 loop: CASSLGSGGYGYTF. The CDR3 bases are TGTGCCAGCAGCCTCGGATCAGGGGGCTATGGCTACACCTTC. Together with reference TRBV11-2 and TRBJ1-2, the CDR3 gives the full variable domain: EAGVAQSPRYKIIEKRQSVAFWCNPISGHATLYWYQQILGQGPKLLIQFQNNGVVDDSQLPKDRFSAERLKGVDSTLKIQPAKLEDSAVYLCASSLGSGGYGYTFGSGTRLTVV.

This chain joins TRBV12-3 or TRBV12-4 and TRBJ1-2, with a tentative D call TRBD1 (6 bases). V was trimmed by 5 bases and J by 5 bases, leaving 9 bases between them. CDR3 length: 12 amino acids. The CDR3 DNA reads as TGTGCCAGCAGTCAACAGGGTTATGGCTACACCTTC. The encoded protein is CASSQQGYGYTF.

V usage is TRBV7-9 and J usage is TRBJ2-7; the D gene is possibly TRBD2 (7 bases). This CDR3 region has 14 residues. Germline CDR1 and CDR2: SEHNR and FQNEAQ (reference sequence). V lost 5 bases and J 3 bases, leaving 14 bases between the germline ends. The CDR3 DNA reads as TGTGCCAGCAGCGAACCGGGGGGCCTCTACGAGCAGTACTTC. Translated, it gives CASSEPGGLYEQYF.

The gene calls are TRBV19 and TRBJ1-4; D is perhaps TRBD1 (6 bases). The CDR3 contains 13 residues. The V and J ends lost 7 bases and 4 bases respectively, with 10 bases between them. The germline gives CDR1 LNHDA, CDR2 SQIVND (reference sequence). CDR3 sequence (DNA): TGTGCCAGTACGGGGACATTTAATGAAAAACTGTTTTTT. Its translation is CASTGTFNEKLFF.